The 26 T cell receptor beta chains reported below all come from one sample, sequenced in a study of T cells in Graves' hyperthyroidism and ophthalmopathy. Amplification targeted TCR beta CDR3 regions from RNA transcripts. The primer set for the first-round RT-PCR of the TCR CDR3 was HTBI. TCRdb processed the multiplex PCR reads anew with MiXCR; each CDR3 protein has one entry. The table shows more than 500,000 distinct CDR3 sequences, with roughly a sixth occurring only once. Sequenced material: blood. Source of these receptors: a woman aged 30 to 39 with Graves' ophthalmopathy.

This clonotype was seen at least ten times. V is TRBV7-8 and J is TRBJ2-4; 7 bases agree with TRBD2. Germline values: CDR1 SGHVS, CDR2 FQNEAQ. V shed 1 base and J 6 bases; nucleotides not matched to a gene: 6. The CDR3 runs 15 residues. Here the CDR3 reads CASSLGLSSGNIQYF. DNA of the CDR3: TGTGCCAGCAGCTTAGGGTTGTCTAGCGGAAACATTCAGTACTTC.

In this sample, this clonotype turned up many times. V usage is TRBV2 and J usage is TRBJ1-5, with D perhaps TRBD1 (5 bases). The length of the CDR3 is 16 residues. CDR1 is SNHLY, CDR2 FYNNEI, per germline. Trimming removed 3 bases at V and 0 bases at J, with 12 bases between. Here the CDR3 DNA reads TGTGCCAGCAGTGATTTGAGTGGGGGTAGCAATCAGCCCCAGCATTTT. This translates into CASSDLSGGSNQPQHF.

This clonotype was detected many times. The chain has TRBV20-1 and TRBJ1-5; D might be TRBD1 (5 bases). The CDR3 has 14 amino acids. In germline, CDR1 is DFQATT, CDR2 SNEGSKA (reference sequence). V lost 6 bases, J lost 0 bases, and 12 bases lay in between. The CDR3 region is CSAREGNSNQPQHF. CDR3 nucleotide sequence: TGCAGTGCCCGAGAGGGGAATAGCAATCAGCCCCAGCATTTT.

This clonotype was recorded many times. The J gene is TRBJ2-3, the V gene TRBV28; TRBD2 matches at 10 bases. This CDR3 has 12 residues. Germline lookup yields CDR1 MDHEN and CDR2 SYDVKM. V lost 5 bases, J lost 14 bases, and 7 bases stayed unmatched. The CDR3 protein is CASSLLAGVGYF. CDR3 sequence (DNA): TGTGCCAGCAGTCTTCTAGCGGGAGTGGGGTATTTT. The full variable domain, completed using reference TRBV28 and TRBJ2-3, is DVKVTQSSRYLVKRTGEKVFLECVQDMDHENMFWYRQDPGLGLRLIYFSYDVKMKEKGDIPEGYSVSREKKERFSLILESASTNQTSMYLCASSLLAGVGYFGPGTRLTVL.

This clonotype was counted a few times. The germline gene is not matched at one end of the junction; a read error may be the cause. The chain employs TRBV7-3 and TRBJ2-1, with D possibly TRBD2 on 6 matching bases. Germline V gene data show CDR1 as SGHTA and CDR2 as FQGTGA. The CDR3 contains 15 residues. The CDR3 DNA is TGTGCCAGCAGCTTGACCCGGGACTCCTCCAATGAGCAGTTCTTC. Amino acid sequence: CASSLTRDSSNEQFF.

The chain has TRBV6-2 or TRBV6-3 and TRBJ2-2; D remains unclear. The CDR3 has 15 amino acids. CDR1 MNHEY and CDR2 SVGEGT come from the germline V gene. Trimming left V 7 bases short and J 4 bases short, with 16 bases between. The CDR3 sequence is CASIRLASGTGELFF. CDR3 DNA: TGTGCCAGCATCCGGCTGGCGTCGGGCACCGGGGAGCTGTTTTTT.

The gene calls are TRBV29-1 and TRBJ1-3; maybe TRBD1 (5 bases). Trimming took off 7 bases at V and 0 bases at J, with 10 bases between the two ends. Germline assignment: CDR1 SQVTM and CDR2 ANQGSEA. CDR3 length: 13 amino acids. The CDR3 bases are TGCAGCGCTGACAGTTACTCTGGAAACACCATATATTTT. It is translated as CSADSYSGNTIYF.

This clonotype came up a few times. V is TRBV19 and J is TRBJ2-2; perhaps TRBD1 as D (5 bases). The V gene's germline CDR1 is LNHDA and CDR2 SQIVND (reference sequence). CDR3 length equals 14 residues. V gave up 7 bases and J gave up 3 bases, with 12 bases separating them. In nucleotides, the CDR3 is TGTGCCAGTATGGGCAGGGTGGACACCGGGGAGCTGTTTTTT. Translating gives CASMGRVDTGELFF.

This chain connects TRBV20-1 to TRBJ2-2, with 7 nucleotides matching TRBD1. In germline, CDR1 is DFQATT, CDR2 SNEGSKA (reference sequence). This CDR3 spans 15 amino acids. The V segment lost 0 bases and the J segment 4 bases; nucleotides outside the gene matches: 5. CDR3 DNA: TGCAGTGCTAGAGAACGGGACAGACGCACCGGGGAGCTGTTTTTT. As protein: CSARERDRRTGELFF.

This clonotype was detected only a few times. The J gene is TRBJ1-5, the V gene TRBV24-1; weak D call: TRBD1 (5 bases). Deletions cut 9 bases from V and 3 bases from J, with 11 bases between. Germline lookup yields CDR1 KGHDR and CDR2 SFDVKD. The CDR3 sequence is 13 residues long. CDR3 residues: CATATEHNQPQHF. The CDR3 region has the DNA TGTGCCACCGCGACAGAACACAATCAGCCCCAGCATTTT.

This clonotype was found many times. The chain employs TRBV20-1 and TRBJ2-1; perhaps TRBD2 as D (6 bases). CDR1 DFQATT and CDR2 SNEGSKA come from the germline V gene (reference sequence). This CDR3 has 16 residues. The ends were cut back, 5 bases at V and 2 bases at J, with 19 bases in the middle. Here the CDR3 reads CSAPTPRDSPYNEQFF. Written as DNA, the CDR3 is TGCAGTGCTCCAACCCCGAGGGACTCCCCCTACAATGAGCAGTTCTTC.

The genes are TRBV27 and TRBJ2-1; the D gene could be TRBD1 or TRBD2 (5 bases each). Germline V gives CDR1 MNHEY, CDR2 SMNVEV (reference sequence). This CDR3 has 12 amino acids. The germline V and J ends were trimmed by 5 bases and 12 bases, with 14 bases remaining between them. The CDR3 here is CASSRQSGRQFF. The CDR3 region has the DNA TGTGCCAGCAGTCGGCAGTCGGGGCGGCAGTTCTTC.

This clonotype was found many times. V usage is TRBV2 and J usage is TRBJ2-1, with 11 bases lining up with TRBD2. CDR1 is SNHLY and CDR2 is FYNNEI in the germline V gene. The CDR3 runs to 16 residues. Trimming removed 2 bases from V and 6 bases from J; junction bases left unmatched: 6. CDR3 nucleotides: TGTGCCAGCAGTGAATCGGGACTAGCGGATGGCAATGAGCAGTTCTTC. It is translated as CASSESGLADGNEQFF.

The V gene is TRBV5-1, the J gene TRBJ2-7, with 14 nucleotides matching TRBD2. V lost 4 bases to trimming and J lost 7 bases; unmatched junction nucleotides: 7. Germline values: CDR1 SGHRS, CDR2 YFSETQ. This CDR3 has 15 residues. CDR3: CASSQGTSGSGEQYF. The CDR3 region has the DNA TGCGCCAGCAGCCAAGGGACTAGCGGGAGTGGAGAGCAGTACTTC.

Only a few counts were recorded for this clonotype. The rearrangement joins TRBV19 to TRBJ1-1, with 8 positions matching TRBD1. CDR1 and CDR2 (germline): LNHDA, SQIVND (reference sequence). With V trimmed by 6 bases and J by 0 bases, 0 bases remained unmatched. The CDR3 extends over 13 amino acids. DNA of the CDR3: TGTGCCAGTAGGGACAGGGTGAACACTGAAGCTTTCTTT. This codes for CASRDRVNTEAFF.

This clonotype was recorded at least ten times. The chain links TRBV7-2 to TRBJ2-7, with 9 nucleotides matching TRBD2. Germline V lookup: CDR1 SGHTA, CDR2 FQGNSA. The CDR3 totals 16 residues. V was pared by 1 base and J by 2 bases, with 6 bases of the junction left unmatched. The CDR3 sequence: CASSLEGASGTYEQYF. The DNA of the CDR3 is TGTGCCAGCAGCTTAGAAGGAGCTAGCGGGACCTACGAGCAGTACTTC.

The CDR3 DNA reads as TGTGCCAGCAGACTCACCGGGACAGGGCGGGAGACCCAGTACTTC. Protein: CASRLTGTGRETQYF. The chain joins TRBV6-1 to TRBJ2-5; 9 nucleotides align to TRBD1. V dropped 6 bases and J dropped 5; count of bases not matched to a gene: 10. The V gene's germline CDR1 is MNHNS and CDR2 SASEGT. This CDR3 is 15 amino acids long.

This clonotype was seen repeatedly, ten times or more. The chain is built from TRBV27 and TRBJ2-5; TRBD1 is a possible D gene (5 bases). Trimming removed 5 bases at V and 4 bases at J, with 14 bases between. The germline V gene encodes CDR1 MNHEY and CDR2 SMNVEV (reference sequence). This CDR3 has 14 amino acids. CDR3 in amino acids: CASSNARVAETQYF. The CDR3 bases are TGTGCCAGCAGTAACGCCAGGGTTGCAGAGACCCAGTACTTC.

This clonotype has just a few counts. This CDR3 is CASMGGGREQFF. In DNA, the CDR3 is TGTGCCAGCATGGGGGGTGGCAGAGAGCAGTTCTTC. The chain joins TRBV2 to TRBJ2-1, with a possible D match to TRBD2 (6 bases). The CDR3 loop spans 12 amino acids. V dropped 7 bases and J dropped 10 bases, with 14 bases sitting between them. Germline V gene sequence: CDR1 SNHLY, CDR2 FYNNEI.

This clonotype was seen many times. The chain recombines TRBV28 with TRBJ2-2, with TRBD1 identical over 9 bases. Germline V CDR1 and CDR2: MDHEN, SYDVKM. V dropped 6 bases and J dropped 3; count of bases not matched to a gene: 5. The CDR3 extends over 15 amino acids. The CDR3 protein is CASSRGTGYTGELFF. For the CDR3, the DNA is TGTGCCAGCAGCCGCGGGACAGGGTACACCGGGGAGCTGTTTTTT.

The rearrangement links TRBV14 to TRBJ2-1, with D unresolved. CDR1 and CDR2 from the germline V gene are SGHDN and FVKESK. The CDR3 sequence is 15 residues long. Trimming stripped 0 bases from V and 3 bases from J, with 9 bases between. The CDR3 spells CASSQDMAGYNEQFF. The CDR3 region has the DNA TGTGCCAGCAGCCAAGATATGGCAGGCTACAATGAGCAGTTCTTC.

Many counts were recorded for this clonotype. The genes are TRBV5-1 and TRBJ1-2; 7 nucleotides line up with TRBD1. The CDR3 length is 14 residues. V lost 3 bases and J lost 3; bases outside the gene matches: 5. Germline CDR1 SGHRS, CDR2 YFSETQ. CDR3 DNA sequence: TGCGCCAGCAGCTGGACGGGACAGCACTATGGCTACACCTTC. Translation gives CASSWTGQHYGYTF.

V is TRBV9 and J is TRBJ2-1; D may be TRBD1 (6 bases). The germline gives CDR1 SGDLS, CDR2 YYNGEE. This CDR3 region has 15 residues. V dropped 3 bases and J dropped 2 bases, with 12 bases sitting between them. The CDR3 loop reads CASSAQDRPYNEQFF. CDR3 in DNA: TGTGCCAGCAGCGCCCAGGACAGACCCTACAATGAGCAGTTCTTC.

CDR3 nucleotide sequence: TGTGCTAGTGGTTTGAGTACAGGGTCCGGCTACACCTTC. It encodes CASGLSTGSGYTF. This sequence joins TRBV12-5 and TRBJ1-2; D perhaps matches TRBD1 (6 bases). This CDR3 region has 13 residues. Germline assignment: CDR1 LGHNT and CDR2 FRNRAP. Trimming shortened V by 2 bases and J by 8 bases, and 12 bases separated the two germline ends.

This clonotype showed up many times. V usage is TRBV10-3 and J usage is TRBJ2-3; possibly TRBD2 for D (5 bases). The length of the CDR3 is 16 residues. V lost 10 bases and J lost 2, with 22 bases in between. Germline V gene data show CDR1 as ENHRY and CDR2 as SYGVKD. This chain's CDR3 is CATNPSGESDTDTQYF. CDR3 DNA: TGTGCCACCAACCCATCCGGGGAATCGGACACAGATACGCAGTATTTT.

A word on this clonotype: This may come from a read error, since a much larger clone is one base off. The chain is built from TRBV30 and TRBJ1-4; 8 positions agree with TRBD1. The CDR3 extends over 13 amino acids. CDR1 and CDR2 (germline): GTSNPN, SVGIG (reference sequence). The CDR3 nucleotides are TGTGCCTGGGGAGGACAGGGAAATGAAGAACTGTTTTTT. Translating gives CAWGGQGNEELFF. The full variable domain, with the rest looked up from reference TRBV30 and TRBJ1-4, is SQTIHQWPATLVQPVGSPLSLECTVEGTSNPNLYWYRQAAGRGLQLLFYSVGIGQISSEVPQNLSASRPQDRQFILSSKKLLLSDSGFYLCAWGGQGNEELFFGSGTQLSVL.